These 20 T cell receptor beta chains share one sample of origin, sequenced in a study of blood T cell repertoires in COVID-19. Here immunoSEQ multiplex PCR was the method, and the copy in TCRdb shows in-frame clones only, minus some. This sample has tens of thousands of clones; 88% occur once, and the top ten carry over 35%. Sequencing was carried out using peripheral blood. Receptors were obtained from a human donor in a cohort sampled during active COVID-19.

The rearrangement joins TRBV5-8 to TRBJ2-5; D may be TRBD2 (7 bases). Germline assignment: CDR1 SGHTS and CDR2 YDEGEE. This CDR3 region has 14 residues. Trimming removed 0 bases from V and 4 bases from J, with 10 bases in between. In DNA, the CDR3 is TGTGCCAGCAGCTTGGACGGGGGGCGAGAGACCCAGTACTTC. Its protein is CASSLDGGRETQYF.

This chain links TRBV4-1 with TRBJ2-7; TRBD1 matches 9 bases. V was clipped by 4 bases and J by 2 bases; unmatched bases: 9. Germline V gene lookup returns CDR1 MGHRA and CDR2 YSYEKL. The CDR3 is made up of 16 amino acids. The CDR3 spells CASSRPQGATPYEQYF. The CDR3 nucleotides read TGCGCCAGCAGCCGACCACAGGGGGCGACCCCCTACGAGCAGTACTTC.

The chain combines TRBV7-3 with TRBJ2-7; TRBD1 agrees at 9 bases. Losses at the gene ends were 5 bases for V and 6 bases for J; bases not matched to a gene: 5. Germline assignment: CDR1 SGHTA and CDR2 FQGTGA. The CDR3 runs to 13 residues. CDR3 residues: CASSNTGGGEQYF. CDR3 sequence (DNA): TGTGCCAGCAGCAACACAGGGGGCGGCGAGCAGTACTTC.

The chain is built from TRBV5-1 and TRBJ2-2; D is possibly TRBD1 (5 bases). This CDR3 spans 14 amino acids. Germline assignment: CDR1 SGHRS and CDR2 YFSETQ. V shed 7 bases and J shed 4 bases, with 14 bases lying between them. The CDR3: CASQGRVGTGELFF. CDR3 DNA: TGCGCCAGCCAAGGCAGGGTCGGCACCGGGGAGCTGTTTTTT.

The chain joins TRBV25-1 to TRBJ1-2; possibly TRBD1 for D (6 bases). Deletions cut 3 bases from V and 6 bases from J, with 14 bases between. Germline CDR1 MGHDK, CDR2 SYGVNS. The CDR3 spans 14 residues. The CDR3 sequence is CASSDPRTEDGYTF. CDR3 DNA: TGTGCCAGCAGTGACCCCCGGACAGAAGATGGCTACACCTTC.

As DNA, the CDR3 is TGTGCCAGCTCACCGACAGGGCCCCAAGAGACCCAGTACTTC. It specifies CASSPTGPQETQYF. The rearrangement links TRBV18 to TRBJ2-5; 7 positions agree with TRBD1. This CDR3 has 14 residues. Trimming at V came to 3 bases and at J to 1 base, leaving 2 bases not matched to a gene. Germline V lookup: CDR1 KGHSH, CDR2 LQKENI. The whole variable domain, remainder taken from reference TRBV18 and TRBJ2-5, is NAGVMQNPRHLVRRRGQEARLRCSPMKGHSHVYWYRQLPEEGLKFMVYLQKENIIDESGMPKERFSAEFPKEGPSILRIQQVVRGDSAAYFCASSPTGPQETQYFGPGTRLLVL.

The chain is built from TRBV7-2 and TRBJ2-5, with TRBD2 matching 10 bases. The germline gives CDR1 SGHTA, CDR2 FQGNSA. CDR3 length: 15 residues. J lost 1 base, V lost 4 bases, and 3 bases had no gene match. The CDR3 reads CASSYSSGGQETQYF. As DNA, the CDR3 is TGTGCCAGCAGCTATTCTAGCGGGGGCCAAGAGACCCAGTACTTC.

The chain combines TRBV2 with TRBJ1-2, with 8 bases fitting TRBD1. The CDR3 consists of 15 residues. J gave up 2 bases and V 4 bases, and 6 bases lay outside the gene matches. Germline V gives CDR1 SNHLY, CDR2 FYNNEI. CDR3 in amino acids: CASSAQGAGNYGYTF. The CDR3 DNA reads as TGTGCCAGCAGTGCCCAGGGGGCGGGAAACTATGGCTACACCTTC.

The chain is built from TRBV27 and TRBJ2-1; 8 nucleotides align to TRBD2. CDR1 and CDR2 (germline): MNHEY, SMNVEV (reference sequence). V was clipped by 10 bases and J by 9 bases; unmatched bases: 17. This CDR3 spans 15 amino acids. The CDR3 bases are TGTGCCACCGCGGCCGGGACTAGTGTGGGTTCTGAGCAGTTCTTC. Residues: CATAAGTSVGSEQFF.

This chain links TRBV28 with TRBJ2-5; a weak D match, TRBD1 (6 bases). Germline CDR1 MDHEN, CDR2 SYDVKM. V lost 6 bases and J lost 5, with 16 bases in between. The CDR3 has 14 amino acids. CDR3 bases: TGTGCCAGCAGAGGGCAGGGGATTTGGGAGACCCAGTACTTC. As protein: CASRGQGIWETQYF.

V gene TRBV29-1 combines with J gene TRBJ2-7; 8 nucleotides align to TRBD1. The V and J ends lost 4 bases and 5 bases, in that order; junction bases with no gene match: 7. This CDR3 has 13 residues. The germline CDR1 and CDR2 sequences are SQVTM and ANQGSEA. CDR3 DNA: TGCAGCGTTGGCCGGACAGGGTATGACGAGCAGTACTTC. It encodes CSVGRTGYDEQYF.

This sequence joins TRBV5-4 and TRBJ1-2; TRBD1 matches at 8 bases. The CDR3 runs 15 residues. The ends lost 0 bases at V and 8 bases at J; junction bases unmatched: 9. The V gene's germline CDR1 is SGHNT and CDR2 YYREEE (reference sequence). The CDR3 sequence: CASSLGQGLSNGYTF. In DNA form, the CDR3 reads TGTGCCAGCAGCTTGGGACAGGGGCTATCGAACGGCTACACCTTC.

The V and J genes are TRBV3-1 (or the pseudogene TRBV3-2) and TRBJ1-6; the D gene is possibly TRBD1 (6 bases). The CDR3 is 14 residues long. V dropped 3 bases and J dropped 8 bases, with 11 bases sitting between them. The germline V gene has CDR1 LGHDT and CDR2 YNNKEL (reference sequence). The CDR3 loop is CASSQIDRYSPLHF. The CDR3 DNA is TGTGCCAGCAGCCAGATCGACAGGTATTCACCCCTCCACTTT.

The rearrangement links TRBV5-1 to TRBJ2-5; 13 nucleotides line up with TRBD2. The V segment lost 4 bases and the J segment 5 bases; nucleotides outside the gene matches: 5. CDR1 and CDR2 from the germline V gene are SGHRS and YFSETQ. The CDR3 totals 15 residues. The CDR3 nucleotides are TGCGCCAGCAGCCAAGGGACTAGCGGGATGGAGACCCAGTACTTC. This gives the protein CASSQGTSGMETQYF.

The CDR3 loop reads CASRGDRNTEAFF. CDR3 DNA: TGTGCCAGCAGAGGGGACAGGAACACTGAAGCTTTCTTT. The genes are TRBV2 and TRBJ1-1; TRBD1 matches at 7 bases. The CDR3 has 13 residues. The V gene's germline CDR1 is SNHLY and CDR2 FYNNEI. V lost 6 bases and J lost 1; bases outside the gene matches: 2.

The chain combines TRBV19 with TRBJ2-3; D gene ambiguous. CDR1 LNHDA and CDR2 SQIVND come from the germline V gene (reference sequence). The CDR3 consists of 13 residues. The germline V and J ends were trimmed by 8 bases and 0 bases, with 9 bases remaining between them. CDR3 coding DNA: TGTGCCAGTGAGGAGACTAGCACAGATACGCAGTATTTT. This gives the protein CASEETSTDTQYF.

V is TRBV18 and J is TRBJ1-1, with TRBD1 matching 10 bases. Trimming cost V 5 bases and J 6 bases; bases outside gene matches: 6. Per germline, CDR1 KGHSH and CDR2 LQKENI. This CDR3 is 14 amino acids long. The CDR3 is CASSTGTGESEAFF. For the CDR3, the DNA is TGTGCCAGCTCAACCGGGACAGGGGAATCTGAAGCTTTCTTT.

This chain connects TRBV5-4 to TRBJ2-7; perhaps TRBD1 as D (6 bases). The CDR3 is 12 residues long. The germline V gene encodes CDR1 SGHNT and CDR2 YYREEE (reference sequence). The V gene lost 4 bases and the J gene lost 5 bases, with 10 bases spanning the gap. CDR3 in amino acids: CASSQDRNEQYF. The CDR3, as DNA: TGTGCCAGCAGCCAAGACAGGAACGAGCAGTACTTC. The variable domain in full, completed from reference TRBV5-4 and TRBJ2-7, reads ETGVTQSPTHLIKTRGQQVTLRCSSQSGHNTVSWYQQALGQGPQFIFQYYREEENGRGNFPPRFSGLQFPNYSSELNVNALELDDSALYLCASSQDRNEQYFGPGTRLTVT.

The CDR3 DNA reads TGTGCCAGCAGCCCCGGGACTAGCTTATACAATGAGCAGTTCTTC. Residues: CASSPGTSLYNEQFF. The chain carries TRBV5-4 and TRBJ2-1; 9 bases are shared with TRBD2. Germline V gene sequence: CDR1 SGHNT, CDR2 YYREEE (reference sequence). V lost 4 bases to trimming and J lost 4 bases; unmatched junction nucleotides: 6. CDR3 length: 15 amino acids.

The CDR3 region is CASSPGQGFRKLFF. The CDR3 nucleotides read TGTGCCAGCTCACCGGGACAGGGGTTTAGAAAACTGTTTTTT. J is TRBJ1-4 and V is TRBV2, with 10 bases aligning to TRBD1. This CDR3 is built from 14 residues. Germline V gives CDR1 SNHLY, CDR2 FYNNEI. The V and J ends lost 8 bases and 10 bases, in that order; junction bases with no gene match: 10. Full variable domain (remainder filled in from reference TRBV2 and TRBJ1-4): EPEVTQTPSHQVTQMGQEVILRCVPISNHLYFYWYRQILGQKVEFLVSFYNNEISEKSEIFDDQFSVERPDGSNFTLKIRSTKLEDSAMYFCASSPGQGFRKLFFGSGTQLSVL.